This TCR beta chain was identified in a study of blood T cells in healthy people across ages. Study information: Template switching picked up about one barcoded beta molecule for each two T cells. Findings and limits, study-wide: The diversity estimates, figures obtained from one million T cells, were considered underestimates.

A J-beta primer mix and a sample-barcoded 5' primer were used in a second PCR of about 7 to 12 cycles. The authors tagged each cDNA molecule using a template-switch adaptor with 12 random nucleotides. TCRdb recomputed calls from the 5' RACE reads with MiXCR, one row per CDR3 protein. Among under 2,000,000 distinct CDR3 sequences, around 50% were seen once, and the ten largest hold 2.1%. For this clonotype: Antigen specificity is unknown.

Germline V lookup: CDR1 DFQATT, CDR2 SNEGSKA (reference sequence). The CDR3 spans 15 residues. J is TRBJ2-5 and V is TRBV20-1; perhaps TRBD2 as D (6 bases). Near its end, the DNA agrees better with TRBJ2-7, so the J call may be wrong. The sample comprised blood. The TCR sequence derives from a woman between 35 and 50 years old in good health. This chain's CDR3 is CSARDARTTNYEQYF. In nucleotides, the CDR3 is TGCAGTGCTAGAGATGCAAGGACTACTAATTACGAGCAGTACTTC.